This TCR beta chain was observed in a study of OX40 agonist ivuxolimab in advanced cancers. About the study: Patient treatment consisted of intravenous ivuxolimab administration every 2 weeks at 0.01 to 10 mg/kg. Head and neck, renal cell, melanoma or hepatocellular carcinoma were the cancers that dose-escalation patients had.

Measured with immunoSEQ multiplex PCR; TCRdb has only the in-frame clones, and not every one. This sample has 40,000 or so clones; 78% occur once, and the top ten carry 20% to 25%. The CDR3 extends over 15 amino acids. Germline V gives CDR1 LNHDA, CDR2 SQIVND (reference sequence). V was clipped by 6 bases and J by 3 bases, with 16 bases between them. The sample here was CD4+ or CD8+ T cells sorted from blood, taken in a trial of the OX40 agonist ivuxolimab. The V call is TRBV19, the J call TRBJ2-3; D is perhaps TRBD1 (6 bases). This sequence originates from an adult with an advanced solid tumor such as melanoma, head and neck, liver or kidney cancer. The CDR3 DNA reads TGTGCCAGTAGGGGCCGGGACAAGGGAACAGATACGCAGTATTTT. Protein: CASRGRDKGTDTQYF.